Sequencing of this T cell receptor beta chain was carried out in a study of graft-versus-host responses after intestinal transplantation. Study in general: Isolated intestinal, liver-intestinal, or multivisceral transplants were what recipients had.

Concerning this clone: The antigen remains unidentified.

Germline CDR1 KGHSH, CDR2 LQKENI. The V segment lost 2 bases and the J segment 0 bases; nucleotides outside the gene matches: 0. There are 15 residues in the CDR3. General observations from the study: With peak circulating GvH clone levels came an association with early post-transplant HvG declines. Recipient marrow showed GvH clones, some seen first in ileum or blood.

The table came from immunoSEQ multiplex PCR; TCRdb's copy has only in-frame clones and leaves some out. The data contain around 100,000 clones, more than 75% of them singletons. The rearrangement joins TRBV18 to TRBJ2-7, with 11 bases fitting TRBD1. The source of this sequence is a human donor who was the organ donor for an intestinal transplant. The source was unstimulated CD4+ T cells sorted from spleen or lymph node cells, collected before transplant. CDR3 residues: CASSPGTGGSYEQYF. CDR3 in DNA: TGTGCCAGCTCACCAGGGACAGGGGGCTCCTACGAGCAGTACTTC.